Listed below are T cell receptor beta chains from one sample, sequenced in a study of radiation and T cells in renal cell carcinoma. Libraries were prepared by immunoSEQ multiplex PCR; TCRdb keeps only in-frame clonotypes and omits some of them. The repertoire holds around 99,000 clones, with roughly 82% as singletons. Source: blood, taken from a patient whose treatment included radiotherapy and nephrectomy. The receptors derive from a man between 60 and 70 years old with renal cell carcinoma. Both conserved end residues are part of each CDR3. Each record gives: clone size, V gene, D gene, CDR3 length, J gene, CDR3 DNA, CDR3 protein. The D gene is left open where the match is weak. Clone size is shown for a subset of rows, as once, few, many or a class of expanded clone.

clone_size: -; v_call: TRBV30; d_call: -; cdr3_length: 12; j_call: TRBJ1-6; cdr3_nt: TGTGCCTGGAGGGACCAGAGTTCACCCCTCCACTTT; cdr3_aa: CAWRDQSSPLHF
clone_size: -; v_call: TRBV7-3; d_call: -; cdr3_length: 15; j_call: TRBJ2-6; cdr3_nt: TGTGCCAGCAGCTTAACCGGCGACGGGGCCAACGTCCTGACTTTC; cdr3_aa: CASSLTGDGANVLTF
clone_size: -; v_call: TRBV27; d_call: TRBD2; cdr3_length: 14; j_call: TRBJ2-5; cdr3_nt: TGTGCCAGCAGTCAAACTAGCGAAGAAGGGACCCAGTACTTC; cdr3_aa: CASSQTSEEGTQYF
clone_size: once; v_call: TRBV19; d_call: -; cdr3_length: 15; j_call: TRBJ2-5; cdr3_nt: TGTGCCAGTAGTATAGATGTTACTAAACAAGAGACCCAGTACTTC; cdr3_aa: CASSIDVTKQETQYF
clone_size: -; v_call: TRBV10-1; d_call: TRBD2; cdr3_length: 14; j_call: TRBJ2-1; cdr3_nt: TGCGCCAGCAGGGCTAGCGGGAGCTACAATGAGCAGTTCTTC; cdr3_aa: CASRASGSYNEQFF
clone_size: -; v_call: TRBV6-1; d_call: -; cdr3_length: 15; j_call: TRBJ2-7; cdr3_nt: TGTGCCAGCAGTGAACGGCCAGGGGGGGAGGGCGAGCAGTACTTC; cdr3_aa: CASSERPGGEGEQYF
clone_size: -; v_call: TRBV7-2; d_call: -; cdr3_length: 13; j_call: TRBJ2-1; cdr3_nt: TGTGCCAGCAGCTTAAAGAGGGGCAATGAGCAGTTCTTC; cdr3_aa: CASSLKRGNEQFF
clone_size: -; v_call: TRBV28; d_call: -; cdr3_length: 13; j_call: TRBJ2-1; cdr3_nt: TGTGCCAGCAGACTTCAGGGGGGGGTTGAGCAGTTCTTC; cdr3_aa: CASRLQGGVEQFF
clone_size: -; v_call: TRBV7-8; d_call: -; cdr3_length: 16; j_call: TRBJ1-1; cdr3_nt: TGTGCCAGCAGCTTAGCGATACAGGGAGGGAACACTGAAGCTTTCTTT; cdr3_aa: CASSLAIQGGNTEAFF
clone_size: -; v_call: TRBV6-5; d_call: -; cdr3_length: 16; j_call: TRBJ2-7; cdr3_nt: TGTGCCAGCAGTTACTCTCTAGCGTTCACCTCCTACGAGCAGTACTTC; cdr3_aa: CASSYSLAFTSYEQYF